These T cell receptor beta chains were read from a single sample in a study of blood T cell repertoires in COVID-19. Clones were read by immunoSEQ multiplex PCR, and TCRdb kept only the in-frame ones, dropping some. The sample lists 250,000 to 350,000 clones, about 91% occurring once. The sample taken for sequencing was peripheral blood. The receptors originated from a woman aged 55 to 70 with acute or convalescent COVID-19. CDR3s include the opening cysteine and the closing phenylalanine or tryptophan. A D gene is named only where the DNA matches it firmly. Clone size, where shown, is once, few, many, or a class for clones that have expanded.

CDR3	DNA	size	V	J	D
CASRQGTSYEQYF	TGCGCCAGCAGACAAGGGACTTCTTACGAGCAGTACTTC	.	TRBV10-2	TRBJ2-7	.
CASSPPGFWTGNNEQFF	TGTGCCAGCTCACCACCAGGTTTTTGGACAGGGAATAATGAGCAGTTCTTC	.	TRBV18	TRBJ2-1	TRBD1
CASSSRQGAYEQYF	TGTGCCAGCAGCTCCAGACAGGGGGCCTACGAGCAGTACTTC	.	TRBV7-2	TRBJ2-7	TRBD1
CASSTGARGSYEQYF	TGTGCCAGCAGTACAGGGGCGAGGGGATCCTACGAGCAGTACTTC	.	TRBV2	TRBJ2-7	TRBD1
CASSGRGPLQETQYF	TGTGCCAGCAGTGGGCGGGGGCCCCTTCAAGAGACCCAGTACTTC	.	TRBV2	TRBJ2-5	.
CASSVGGNGANVLTF	TGTGCCAGCAGCGTAGGAGGTAATGGGGCCAACGTCCTGACTTTC	.	TRBV9	TRBJ2-6	.
CASSLDASVLYHF	TGTGCCAGCAGCTTAGACGCCAGCGTTCTCTATCACTTT	.	TRBV7-2	TRBJ1-6	.
CASSPGQANYGYTF	TGTGCCAGCAGTCCTGGACAGGCCAACTATGGCTACACCTTC	.	TRBV28	TRBJ1-2	TRBD1
CAGGRTNSPLHF	TGTGCCGGAGGACGTACTAATTCACCCCTCCACTTT	.	TRBV30	TRBJ1-6	.
CATSDQGHGEAFF	TGTGCCACCAGTGACCAGGGACACGGTGAAGCTTTCTTT	.	TRBV24-1	TRBJ1-1	.
CAWSPKDRAGSNQPQHF	TGTGCCTGGAGTCCAAAGGACAGGGCAGGGAGCAATCAGCCCCAGCATTTT	once	TRBV30	TRBJ1-5	TRBD1
CASSFAGTGGFSYNSPLHF	TGTGCCAGCAGCTTTGCCGGGACAGGGGGCTTCTCCTATAATTCACCCCTCCACTTT	.	TRBV7-9	TRBJ1-6	TRBD1
CASSAVGGWNSPLHF	TGTGCCAGCAGCGCCGTAGGGGGCTGGAATTCACCCCTCCACTTT	.	TRBV9	TRBJ1-6	TRBD1
CASSQGASGSTDTQYF	TGCGCCAGCAGCCAAGGGGCTAGCGGTAGCACAGATACGCAGTATTTT	.	TRBV4-3	TRBJ2-3	TRBD2
CASSLKAEGYGYTF	TGTGCCAGCAGTTTAAAGGCCGAGGGCTATGGCTACACCTTC	once	TRBV27	TRBJ1-2	.